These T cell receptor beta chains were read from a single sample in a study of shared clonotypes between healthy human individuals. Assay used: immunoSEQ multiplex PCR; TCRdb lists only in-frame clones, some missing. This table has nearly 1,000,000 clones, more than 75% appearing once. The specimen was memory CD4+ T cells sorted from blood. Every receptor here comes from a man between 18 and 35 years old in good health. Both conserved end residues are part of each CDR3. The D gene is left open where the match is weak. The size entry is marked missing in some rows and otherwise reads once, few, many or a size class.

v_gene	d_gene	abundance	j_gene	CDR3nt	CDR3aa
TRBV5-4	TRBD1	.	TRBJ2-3	TGTGCCAGCAGCGCCGTGGGACAGGGTACAGATACGCAGTATTTT	CASSAVGQGTDTQYF
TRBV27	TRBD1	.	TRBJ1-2	TGTGCCAGCAGTCTCGTCGGAGGGGGCTCGGCTGGCTACACCTTC	CASSLVGGGSAGYTF
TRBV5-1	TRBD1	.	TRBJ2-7	TGCGCCAGCAGCACAGGGGGCACGACCTACGAGCAGTACTTC	CASSTGGTTYEQYF
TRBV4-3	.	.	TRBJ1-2	TGCGCCAGCAGCCAAGACCCGACAGGAGGGGGCTACACCTTC	CASSQDPTGGGYTF
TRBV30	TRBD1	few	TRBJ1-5	TGTGCCTGGAGTTTGTCCAGGGGGAATCAGCCCCAGCATTTT	CAWSLSRGNQPQHF
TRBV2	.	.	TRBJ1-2	TGTGCCAGCGGGGACAATGGCTACACCTTC	CASGDNGYTF
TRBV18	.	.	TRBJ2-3	TGTGCCAGCTCACCATTCATGGATTCTGCTACGCAGTATTTT	CASSPFMDSATQYF
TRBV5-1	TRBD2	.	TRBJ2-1	TGCGCCAGCAGCTCAATCACTAGCGACACTAACAATGAGCAGTTCTTC	CASSSITSDTNNEQFF
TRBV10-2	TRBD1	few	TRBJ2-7	TGCGCCAGCAGTGAGTCGGGACAGACCGAGCAGTACTTC	CASSESGQTEQYF
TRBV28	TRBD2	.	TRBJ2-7	TGTGCCAGCAGTTTATATTCTAGCGGACCCTACGAGCAGTACTTC	CASSLYSSGPYEQYF
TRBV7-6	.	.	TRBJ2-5	TGTGCCAGCAGCTTAGCGTTTGGGGGCCAAGAGACCCAGTACTTC	CASSLAFGGQETQYF
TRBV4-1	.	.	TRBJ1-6	TGCGCCAGCAGCCAAGAAAAGGGCAGGCTGAGCTCCTATAATTCACCCCTCCACTTT	CASSQEKGRLSSYNSPLHF
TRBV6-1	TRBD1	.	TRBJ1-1	TGTGCCAGTCAAACAGGGGACACTGAAGCTTTCTTT	CASQTGDTEAFF
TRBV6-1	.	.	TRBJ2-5	TGTGCCAGCAGCCAAGGTCGAAAAGAGACCCAGTACTTC	CASSQGRKETQYF
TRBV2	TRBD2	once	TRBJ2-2	TGTGCCTCACGGGCCAGCGGGGGAATGAAGGGGGAGCTGTTTTTT	CASRASGGMKGELFF
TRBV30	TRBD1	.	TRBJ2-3	TGTGCCTGGAGTCTAGGGGGCGGGAGCACAGATACGCAGTATTTT	CAWSLGGGSTDTQYF
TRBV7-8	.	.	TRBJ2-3	TGTGCCAGCAGCTTATCTACGGGAGAAAGCACAGATACGCAGTATTTT	CASSLSTGESTDTQYF
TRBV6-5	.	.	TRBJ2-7	TGTGCCAGCTCCCGCCCAGGGGGGTACGAGCAGTACTTC	CASSRPGGYEQYF
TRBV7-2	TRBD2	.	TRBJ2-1	TGTGCCAGCAGCTTACTAGCGGGGTTATCAAATGAGCAGTTCTTC	CASSLLAGLSNEQFF
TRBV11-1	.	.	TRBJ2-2	TGTGCCAGCAGGAAGGGGAACACCGGGGAGCTGTTTTTT	CASRKGNTGELFF
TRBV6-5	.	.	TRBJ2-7	TGTGCCAGCAGTTACTCGCGGGCCTACGAGCAGTACTTC	CASSYSRAYEQYF
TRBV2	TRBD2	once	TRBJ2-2	TGTGCCAGTAGATCGGGGGGAATCACCGGGGAGCTGTTTTTT	CASRSGGITGELFF
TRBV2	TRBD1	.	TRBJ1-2	TGTGCCAGCACACTGACAGGGAAAGACTATGGCTACACCTTC	CASTLTGKDYGYTF
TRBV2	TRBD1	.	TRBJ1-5	TGTGCCAGCAGGCCCGACTTGGGACAGGGTTATCAGCCCCAGCATTTT	CASRPDLGQGYQPQHF
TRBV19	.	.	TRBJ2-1	TGTGCCAGTAGTAGTAGAATGGGCGGCAATGAGCAGTTCTTC	CASSSRMGGNEQFF
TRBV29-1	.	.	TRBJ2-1	TGCAGCGTCGCCAGGGATTTTCTGTTCTTC	CSVARDFLFF
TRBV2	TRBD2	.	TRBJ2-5	TGTGCCAGCAGTCCCAACGGTCTAGCGGGAGGGGAGACCCAGTACTTC	CASSPNGLAGGETQYF
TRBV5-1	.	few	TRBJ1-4	TGCGCCAGCAGCCCTCCCCAGGCCGGGAATGAAAAACTGTTTTTT	CASSPPQAGNEKLFF
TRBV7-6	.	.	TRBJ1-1	TGTGCCAGCAGCTTAGGTGGGGGGGGGAACACTGAAGCTTTCTTT	CASSLGGGGNTEAFF
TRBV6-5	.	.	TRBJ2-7	TGTGCCAGCTTCGGAGGGTACGGATCCTACGAGCAGTACTTC	CASFGGYGSYEQYF
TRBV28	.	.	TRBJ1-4	TGTGCCAGCAGTTTACAAAGAGGGAGTCAGGGAATGGTAAAACTGTTTTTT	CASSLQRGSQGMVKLFF
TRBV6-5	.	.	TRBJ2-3	TGTGCCAGCAGTTACGGGTTAGCTAGCACAGATACGCAGTATTTT	CASSYGLASTDTQYF
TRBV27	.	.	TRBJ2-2	TGTGCCAGCAGTTTACAGGCGAACACCGGGGAGCTGTTTTTT	CASSLQANTGELFF
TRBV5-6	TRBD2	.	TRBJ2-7	TGTGCCAGCAGCTTGGGAGGCAAACTAGCGGGAGTCCGAAGTGAGCAGTACTTC	CASSLGGKLAGVRSEQYF
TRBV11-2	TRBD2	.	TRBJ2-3	TGTGCCAGCAGCTTAGTCGCCGGGGGGAGAACGCAGTATTTT	CASSLVAGGRTQYF
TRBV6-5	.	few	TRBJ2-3	TGTGCCAGCAGTATACTAGGTCACAGCACAGATACGCAGTATTTT	CASSILGHSTDTQYF
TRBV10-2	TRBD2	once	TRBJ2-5	TGCGCCAGCAGGCTAGCGGGAGTGTTGGAGACCCAGTACTTC	CASRLAGVLETQYF
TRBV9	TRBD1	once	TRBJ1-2	TGTGCCAGCAGCGTAGGACAGGGGAAAAACTATGGCTACACCTTC	CASSVGQGKNYGYTF
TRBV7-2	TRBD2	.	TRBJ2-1	TGTGCCAGCAGCTTGGTGGCTAGCGGGAGTTATGAGCAGTTCTTC	CASSLVASGSYEQFF
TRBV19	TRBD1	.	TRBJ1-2	TGTGCCAGTGTCCTGTCCGGGACAGGGGATGGCTACACCTTC	CASVLSGTGDGYTF
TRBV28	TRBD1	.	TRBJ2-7	TGTGCCAGCAGTGACAGGGACCACGAGCAGTACTTC	CASSDRDHEQYF
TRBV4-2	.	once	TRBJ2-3	TGTGCCAGCCGTGGGAGGGGACACCTCACAGATACGCAGTATTTT	CASRGRGHLTDTQYF
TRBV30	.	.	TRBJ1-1	TGTGCCTGGAGTGAGGGCACGAACACTGAAGCTTTCTTT	CAWSEGTNTEAFF
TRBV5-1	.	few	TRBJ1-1	TGCGCCAGCAGCTCCCCGGCGGGGAACACTGAAGCTTTCTTT	CASSSPAGNTEAFF
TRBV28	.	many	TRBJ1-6	TGTGCCAGCAAAGTCGGCATTAATTCACCCCTCCACTTT	CASKVGINSPLHF
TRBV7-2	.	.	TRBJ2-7	TGTGCCAGCGGACGGGAGCGAGGCCTCGAGCAGTACTTC	CASGRERGLEQYF
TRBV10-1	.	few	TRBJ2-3	TGCGCCAGCAGTGACGGAGGCATGGCAGATACGCAGTATTTT	CASSDGGMADTQYF
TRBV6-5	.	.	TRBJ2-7	TGTGCCAGCAGGACCCGGCATTACGAGCAGTACTTC	CASRTRHYEQYF
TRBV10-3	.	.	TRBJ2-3	TGTGCCACCACCTCCGGGGGAGTAGGAACAGATACGCAGTATTTT	CATTSGGVGTDTQYF